Sequencing of this T cell receptor beta chain was carried out in a study of blood T cell repertoires in COVID-19. As for the study in general: In each case, the material was cDNA or gDNA derived from T cells, B-cell-depleted T cells, or PBMCs.

Authors' processing steps: Amplification with reference gene primers provided the estimates of nucleated cell counts. Generated by immunoSEQ multiplex PCR, the TCRdb table keeps only in-frame clones and is missing some. V, J and clone size are taken as reported in that table, and D and trimming were inferred from the DNA itself. The repertoire has 55,000 to 70,000 clones, 80% to 90% of them found once; the top ten carry roughly 6.4%. The CDR3 is made up of 15 amino acids. V was pared by 2 bases and J by 0 bases, with 14 bases between. The germline CDR1 and CDR2 sequences are GTSNPN and SVGIG (reference sequence).

The specimen sequenced was peripheral blood. The receptor's source is a man aged 55-75 years with active or convalescent COVID-19. The chain is built from TRBV30 and TRBJ2-7, with a possible D match to TRBD1 (5 bases). Here the CDR3 reads CAWSKGYGSSYEQYF. The DNA of the CDR3 is TGTGCCTGGAGTAAGGGGTATGGCAGCTCCTACGAGCAGTACTTC.